This TCR beta chain derives from a study of blood T cell repertoires in COVID-19. Profiled with immunoSEQ multiplex PCR; TCRdb holds only in-frame clones, not every one. Among approximately 54,000 clones, roughly 79% were seen once, and the ten largest hold roughly 5.7%. From germline, CDR1 is KGHDR and CDR2 SFDVKD. CDR3 length: 15 residues. V lost 0 bases, J lost 3 bases, and 10 bases lay in between. This clonotype was sampled from a woman aged 55-75 years with acute or convalescent COVID-19. The sample taken for sequencing was peripheral blood. V and J are TRBV24-1 and TRBJ1-1; D might be TRBD1 (6 bases). CDR3 in amino acids: CATSDLRTAHTEAFF. The CDR3 nucleotides are TGTGCCACCAGTGATTTGCGGACAGCCCACACTGAAGCTTTCTTT.